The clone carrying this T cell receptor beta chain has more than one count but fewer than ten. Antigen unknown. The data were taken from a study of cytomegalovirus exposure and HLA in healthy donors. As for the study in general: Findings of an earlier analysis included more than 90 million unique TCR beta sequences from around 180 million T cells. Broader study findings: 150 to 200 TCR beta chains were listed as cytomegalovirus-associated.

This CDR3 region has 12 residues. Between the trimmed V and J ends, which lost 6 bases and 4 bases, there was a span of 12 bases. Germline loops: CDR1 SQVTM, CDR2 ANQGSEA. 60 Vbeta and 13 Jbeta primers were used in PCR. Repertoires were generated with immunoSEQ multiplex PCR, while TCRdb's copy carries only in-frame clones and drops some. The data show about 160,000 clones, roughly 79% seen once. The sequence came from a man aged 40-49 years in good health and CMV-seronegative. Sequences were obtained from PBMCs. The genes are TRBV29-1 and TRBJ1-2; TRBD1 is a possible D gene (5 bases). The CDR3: CSVGGRTYGYTF. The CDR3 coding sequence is TGCAGCGTGGGGGGACGGACCTATGGCTACACCTTC.